This entry lists 10 T cell receptor beta chains sequenced from one sample in a study of cytomegalovirus exposure and HLA in healthy donors. Profiling relied on immunoSEQ multiplex PCR, and the TCRdb table lists in-frame clones only, not all of them. The repertoire holds 100,000 to 150,000 clones, with more than 70% as singletons. Sequencing was carried out using PBMCs. Every receptor here comes from a man aged 18 to 29 in good health and CMV-seronegative.

The sample holds one count of this clone. V usage is TRBV6-5 and J usage is TRBJ1-1; D ambiguous. V dropped 5 bases and J dropped 2 bases, with 15 bases sitting between them. The CDR3 is 15 amino acids. CDR1 is MNHEY, CDR2 SVGAGI, per germline. Written as DNA, the CDR3 is TGTGCCAGCAGTACGTCCTGGAGGGCCAACACTGAAGCTTTCTTT. It codes for CASSTSWRANTEAFF.

The chain recombines TRBV10-3 with TRBJ2-5; the match to TRBD2 covers 15 bases. Germline assignment: CDR1 ENHRY and CDR2 SYGVKD. Losses at the gene ends were 3 bases for V and 0 bases for J; bases not matched to a gene: 2. The CDR3 runs 17 residues. In DNA form, the CDR3 reads TGTGCCATCAGTGATGGACTAGCGGGGGGGAACCAAGAGACCCAGTACTTC. This translates into CAISDGLAGGNQETQYF.

The genes are TRBV4-3 and TRBJ2-1; no firm D call. V was pared by 0 bases and J by 5 bases, with 5 bases between. Per the germline V gene, CDR1 is LGHNA and CDR2 is YSLEER. The CDR3 loop spans 13 amino acids. As DNA, the CDR3 is TGCGCCAGCAGCCAAGATTCAAACAATGAGCAGTTCTTC. Protein: CASSQDSNNEQFF.

CDR3 sequence reads: CASRTERVYGYTF. CDR3 coding DNA: TGTGCCAGTAGAACAGAGCGGGTCTATGGCTACACCTTC. V is TRBV19 and J is TRBJ1-2; D not resolved. V was clipped by 6 bases and J by 4 bases, with 12 bases between them. The V gene's germline CDR1 is LNHDA and CDR2 SQIVND (reference sequence). The CDR3 totals 13 residues.

The chain links TRBV7-9 to TRBJ2-7, with 7 bases identical to TRBD1. CDR3 length equals 14 residues. Per germline, CDR1 SEHNR and CDR2 FQNEAQ (reference sequence). V trimming: 4 bases; J trimming: 6 bases; junction bases outside the gene matches: 9. The CDR3 DNA reads as TGTGCCAGCAGCTCCACAGGGGTAGATGGCGAGCAGTACTTC. It is translated as CASSSTGVDGEQYF.

The V gene is TRBV7-2, the J gene TRBJ2-7, with a possible D match to TRBD2 (6 bases). Trimming left V 5 bases short and J 6 bases short, with 14 bases between. Germline loops: CDR1 SGHTA, CDR2 FQGNSA. The CDR3 length is 13 residues. Here the CDR3 reads CASSRRLGGEQYF. CDR3 sequence (DNA): TGTGCCAGCAGCCGCCGACTGGGGGGCGAGCAGTACTTC.

V gene TRBV6-1 combines with J gene TRBJ1-5, with a weak D call TRBD1 (6 bases). The ends were cut back, 6 bases at V and 6 bases at J, with 12 bases in the middle. The length of the CDR3 is 13 residues. The germline V gene has CDR1 MNHNS and CDR2 SASEGT. In DNA form, the CDR3 reads TGTGCCAGCAGCGATACAGGGTTTCAGCCCCAGCATTTT. Encoded protein: CASSDTGFQPQHF.

The chain couples TRBV10-2 to TRBJ1-5, with TRBD1 matching over 7 bases. CDR1 is WSHSY, CDR2 SAAADI, per germline. The CDR3 spans 13 residues. Trimming removed 5 bases from V and 6 bases from J; junction bases left unmatched: 4. CDR3: CASSRKGAQPQHF. In DNA, the CDR3 is TGCGCCAGCAGTCGTAAGGGGGCTCAGCCCCAGCATTTT.

The rearrangement uses TRBV4-3 and TRBJ2-7; 7 bases align to TRBD1. The CDR3 has 16 amino acids. Per the germline V gene, CDR1 is LGHNA and CDR2 is YSLEER. V was clipped by 1 base and J by 3 bases; unmatched bases: 9. This chain's CDR3 is CASSQVLRGRFYEQYF. CDR3 coding DNA: TGCGCCAGCAGCCAAGTTTTGAGGGGGCGCTTCTACGAGCAGTACTTC.

The chain employs TRBV27 and TRBJ1-2; D unresolved. In germline, CDR1 is MNHEY, CDR2 SMNVEV (reference sequence). This CDR3 is built from 15 residues. Trimming stripped 8 bases from V and 0 bases from J, with 16 bases between. The CDR3 DNA is TGTGCCAGCGGAAAAGGTGGTAGCTCTAACTATGGCTACACCTTC. Residues: CASGKGGSSNYGYTF.